This T cell receptor beta chain was sequenced in a study of blood T cell repertoires in COVID-19. Sequenced by immunoSEQ multiplex PCR; TCRdb stores in-frame clones only, minus some. The sample has under 80,000 clones, 86% seen once; the top ten hold about 4.3%. Trimming pared 0 bases from V and 8 bases from J, leaving 11 bases between. Germline CDR1 is SEHNR and CDR2 is FQNEAQ (reference sequence). The CDR3 length is 14 residues. This sequence joins TRBV7-9 and TRBJ2-1; the D gene is possibly TRBD1 (6 bases). The receptor comes from a man in his fifties or sixties with active COVID-19. Sequences were obtained from peripheral blood. The CDR3 nucleotides are TGTGCCAGCAGCTTAGCTTGGGGGCGCGATGAGCAGTTCTTC. Translated: CASSLAWGRDEQFF.